These T cell receptor beta chains were read from a single sample in a study of blood T cell repertoires in COVID-19. Profiled with immunoSEQ multiplex PCR; TCRdb holds only in-frame clones, not every one. The table lists roughly 300,000 clones, 85% of them singletons. Sequencing was performed on peripheral blood. The receptors stem from a human donor in a cohort sampled during active COVID-19. Both conserved end residues are part of each CDR3. A D gene is named only where the DNA matches it firmly. Clone size is not always given. Where it is, it says once, few, many or a class for expanded clones.

v_call,clone_size,j_call,d_call,cdr3_nt,cdr3_aa
TRBV10-3,.,TRBJ2-5,TRBD1,TGTGCCATCAGTGAGGGGGGGACAGGGAGGGGAACCCAAGAGACCCAGTACTTC,CAISEGGTGRGTQETQYF
TRBV14,once,TRBJ1-4,.,TGTGCCAGCAGTCCGGTGAACGCTGGTGAAAAACTGTTTTTT,CASSPVNAGEKLFF
TRBV4-1,.,TRBJ2-1,.,TGCGCCAGCAGCCGAGCGACAGTGAGCTCCTACAATGAGCAGTTCTTC,CASSRATVSSYNEQFF
TRBV12-5,few,TRBJ2-7,.,TGTGCTAGTGGTTTGCCAACAGGGTCCACCTACGAGCAGTACTTC,CASGLPTGSTYEQYF
TRBV5-1,.,TRBJ2-3,.,TGCGCCAGCACCATAACTAGTAGTTCGGCAGATACGCAGTATTTT,CASTITSSSADTQYF
TRBV4-2,once,TRBJ1-3,TRBD1,TGTGCCAGCAGCCAAGTCTTTAGACAGGGAGGATCTGGAAACACCATATATTTT,CASSQVFRQGGSGNTIYF
TRBV5-1,.,TRBJ1-1,TRBD1,TGCGCCAGCAGGCAGGGGGAACAGGAGGTTTTCTTT,CASRQGEQEVFF
TRBV2,.,TRBJ1-5,.,TGTGCCGGAGGGTCATTGGGCAATCAGCCCCAGCATTTT,CAGGSLGNQPQHF
TRBV6-6,.,TRBJ2-1,TRBD2,TGTGCCAGCAGTCGACGAAGGACTAGAGACTACAATGAGCAGTTCTTC,CASSRRRTRDYNEQFF
TRBV3-1/TRBV3-2,.,TRBJ2-7,.,TGTGCCAGCAGCCATGGAACAGCCTCTTACGAGCAGTACTTC,CASSHGTASYEQYF
TRBV7-3,.,TRBJ2-2,.,TGTGCCAGCAGCCCCGCGCAGGGAGGCGGGGAGCTGTTTTTT,CASSPAQGGGELFF
TRBV3-1/TRBV3-2,.,TRBJ2-7,.,TGTGCCAGCAGCCAAGTCTCCCTCCACGAGCAGTACTTC,CASSQVSLHEQYF
TRBV19,.,TRBJ2-1,TRBD2,TGTGCCAGTTCCCAGTTTGGGCGGGGGGGCCTGAATGAGCAGTTCTTC,CASSQFGRGGLNEQFF
TRBV5-5,.,TRBJ2-4,.,TGTGCCAGCAGCTTGGAGTGGGAGCCTTACATTCAGTACTTC,CASSLEWEPYIQYF
TRBV10-1,.,TRBJ1-1,.,TGCGCCAGCACCCCCGGGACATCGAACACTGAAGCTTTCTTT,CASTPGTSNTEAFF
TRBV19,few,TRBJ1-5,.,TGTGCCAGTAGTATAGGACAGGTTTGGAATCAGCCCCAGCATTTT,CASSIGQVWNQPQHF
TRBV19,.,TRBJ2-5,.,TGTGCCAGTAGTACATCACAGGGTTTGGAGACCCAGTACTTC,CASSTSQGLETQYF
TRBV9,.,TRBJ2-4,TRBD1,TGTGCCAGCAGCGTAGAAGAGGGGGCGGCCAAAAACATTCAGTACTTC,CASSVEEGAAKNIQYF
TRBV6-5,.,TRBJ2-3,TRBD1,TGTGCCAGCAGACAGGGGGGCGCTGGTATAGATACGCAGTATTTT,CASRQGGAGIDTQYF
TRBV5-1,once,TRBJ1-6,.,TGCGCCAGCAGCCCCGCGGGGTTCTCCTATAATTCACCCCTCCACTTT,CASSPAGFSYNSPLHF
TRBV7-9,.,TRBJ1-2,.,TGTGCCAGCAGGCTAGACAGATATGGCTACACCTTC,CASRLDRYGYTF
TRBV9,.,TRBJ2-1,.,TGTGCCAGCAGCGTAGACGGGAGAAGCGCGTCCTACAATGAGCAGTTCTTC,CASSVDGRSASYNEQFF
TRBV11-2,.,TRBJ2-3,TRBD1,TGTGCCAGCAGCAGTTGGGACAGAGAAGGGGCAGATACGCAGTATTTT,CASSSWDREGADTQYF
TRBV30,once,TRBJ1-1,.,TGTGCCTGGAGTAGAGCAGGGGTGAACACTGAAGCTTTCTTT,CAWSRAGVNTEAFF
TRBV6-1,few,TRBJ1-6,.,TGTGCCAGCAGTGACGTGTATAATTCACCCCTCCACTTT,CASSDVYNSPLHF
TRBV5-1,once,TRBJ1-2,.,TGCGCCAGCAGCTTGGGGTCCCCCGGGCAGGGGTATGGCTACACCTTC,CASSLGSPGQGYGYTF
TRBV6-6,.,TRBJ2-7,TRBD2,TGTGCCAGCTCTACGACTCACGGGGGGGGAGGCTACGAGCAGTACTTC,CASSTTHGGGGYEQYF
TRBV19,.,TRBJ2-2,TRBD1,TGTGCCAGTAGTCCCGGACAGGGACCTTTGGCCGGGGAGCTGTTTTTT,CASSPGQGPLAGELFF
TRBV2,.,TRBJ1-5,TRBD1,TGTGCCAGCACAAGACAGGGACACAATCAGCCCCAGCATTTT,CASTRQGHNQPQHF
TRBV5-4,.,TRBJ1-2,.,TGTGCCAGCAGCCCGGGGGGTCTATATGGCTACACCTTC,CASSPGGLYGYTF
TRBV30,many,TRBJ1-2,TRBD1,TGTGCCTGGACCCTAGAACAGGGGACCTATGGCTACACCTTC,CAWTLEQGTYGYTF
TRBV10-3,once,TRBJ2-5,.,TGTGCCATCAGTGAGGGCACCTTCCAAGAGACCCAGTACTTC,CAISEGTFQETQYF